This T cell receptor (beta chain) comes out of a study of blood T cell repertoires in COVID-19. As for the study in general: Collection of acute and convalescent COVID-19 samples took place in the United States, Italy and Spain.

The germline V gene encodes CDR1 MNHNY and CDR2 SVGAGI (reference sequence). Trimming left V 7 bases short and J 8 bases short, with 20 bases between. The CDR3 runs to 14 residues. How the authors handled the data: Amplification of reference gene primers provided the estimated nucleated cell counts. The assay was immunoSEQ multiplex PCR, and TCRdb's table has in-frame clones only and misses some. For V, J and clone size, that table is used; D and trimming come from the DNA. The sample gives approximately 180,000 clones, about three quarters of which show up once; roughly 25% is in the top ten. This TCR was sampled from a woman between 65 and 79 years old with acute or convalescent COVID-19. The genes are TRBV6-6 and TRBJ1-2, with D possibly being TRBD1 (5 bases). The sequenced sample consisted of peripheral blood. CDR3 amino acids: CASNPQVTPSGYTF. The CDR3 DNA reads TGTGCCAGCAATCCACAGGTCACTCCATCCGGCTACACCTTC.